This TCR beta chain originates from a study of T cells in narcolepsy. Study results and caveats: Comparing one patient's CSF and blood CD4+ clonotypes highlighted HCRT- and TRIB2-specific autoreactive clonotypes. In some patient and control memory CD4+ samples, autoreactive clones were absent.

Repertoires were generated with immunoSEQ multiplex PCR, while TCRdb's copy carries only in-frame clones and drops some. The sample includes tens of thousands of clones, roughly nine tenths of them seen just once. The CDR3 covers 13 residues. Trimming cost V 5 bases and J 9 bases, with 14 bases left between them. CDR1 is MNHNY, CDR2 SVGAGI, per germline (reference sequence). Comments on this clone: As yet, its antigen is unknown.

The sample was CD45RA- memory CD4+ T cells from PBMCs. The TCR originated in a human donor with narcolepsy. The chain combines TRBV6-6 with TRBJ2-1; no clear D gene. Written as DNA, the CDR3 is TGTGCCAGCAGTCCCGTGCAGTTTGGTGAGCAGTTCTTC. As protein: CASSPVQFGEQFF.